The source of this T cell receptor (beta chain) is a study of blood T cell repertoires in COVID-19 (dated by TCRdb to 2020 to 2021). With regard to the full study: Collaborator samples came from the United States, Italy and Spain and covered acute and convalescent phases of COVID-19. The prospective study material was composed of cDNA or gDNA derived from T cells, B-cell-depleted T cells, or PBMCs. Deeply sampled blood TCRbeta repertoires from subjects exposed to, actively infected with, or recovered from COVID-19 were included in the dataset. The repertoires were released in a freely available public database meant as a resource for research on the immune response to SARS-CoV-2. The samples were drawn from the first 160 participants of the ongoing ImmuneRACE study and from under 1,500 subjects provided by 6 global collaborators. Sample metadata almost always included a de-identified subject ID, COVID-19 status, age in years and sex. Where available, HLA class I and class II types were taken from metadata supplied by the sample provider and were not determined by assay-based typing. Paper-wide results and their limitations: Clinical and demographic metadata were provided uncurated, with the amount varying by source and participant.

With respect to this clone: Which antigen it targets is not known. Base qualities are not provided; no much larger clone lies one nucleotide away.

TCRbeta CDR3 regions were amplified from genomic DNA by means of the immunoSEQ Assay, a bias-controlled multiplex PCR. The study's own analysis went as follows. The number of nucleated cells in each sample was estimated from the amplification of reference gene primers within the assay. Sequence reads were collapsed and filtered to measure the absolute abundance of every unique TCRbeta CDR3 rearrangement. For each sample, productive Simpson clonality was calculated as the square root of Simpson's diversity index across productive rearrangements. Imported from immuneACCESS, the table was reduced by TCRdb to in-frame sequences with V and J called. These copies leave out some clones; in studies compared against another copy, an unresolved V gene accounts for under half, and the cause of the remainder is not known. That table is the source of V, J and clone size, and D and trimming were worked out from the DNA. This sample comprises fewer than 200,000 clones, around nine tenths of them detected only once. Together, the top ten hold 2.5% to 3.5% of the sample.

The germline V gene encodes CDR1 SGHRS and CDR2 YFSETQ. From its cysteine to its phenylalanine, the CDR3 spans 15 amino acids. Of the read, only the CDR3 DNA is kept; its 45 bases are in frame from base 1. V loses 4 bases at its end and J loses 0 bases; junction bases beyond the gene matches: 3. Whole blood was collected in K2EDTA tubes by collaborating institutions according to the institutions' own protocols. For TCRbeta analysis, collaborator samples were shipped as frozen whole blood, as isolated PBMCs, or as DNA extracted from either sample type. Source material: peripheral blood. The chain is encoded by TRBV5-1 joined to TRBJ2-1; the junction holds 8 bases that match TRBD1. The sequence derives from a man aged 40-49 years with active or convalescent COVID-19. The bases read TGCGCCAGCAGCACAGGGGGGAGCTCCTACAATGAGCAGTTCTTC. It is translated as CASSTGGSSYNEQFF.